These 18 T cell receptor beta chains share one sample of origin, sequenced in a study of Ad26.COV2.S vaccination and SARS-CoV-2 variants. Treatment reported: roughly 18 received Ad26.COV2.S at low or high dose, single or two shots; five or six received placebo; per-sample allocation not given. Repertoires come from day 63 after the first vaccine or placebo injection. Here immunoSEQ multiplex PCR was the method, and the copy in TCRdb shows in-frame clones only, minus some. Counted here are approximately 410,000 clones, around nine tenths occurring once; the ten biggest clones make up roughly 4%. The specimen comprised peripheral blood, sampled in a trial of Ad26.COV2.S vaccine versus placebo. These TCRs come from a person between 18 and 59 years old who received the Ad26.COV2.S COVID-19 vaccine or a placebo.

This clone was found once. The chain recombines TRBV10-3 with TRBJ1-5, with 8 nucleotides matching TRBD1. This CDR3 is 13 amino acids long. The ends lost 6 bases at V and 5 bases at J; junction bases unmatched: 3. CDR1 ENHRY and CDR2 SYGVKD come from the germline V gene. CDR3 region: CAIRGQGDQPQHF. The CDR3 DNA sequence: TGTGCCATCAGAGGACAGGGCGATCAGCCCCAGCATTTT.

The chain employs TRBV19 and TRBJ1-4, with D hard to call. This CDR3 has 14 amino acids. Trimming stripped 5 bases from V and 8 bases from J, with 15 bases between. CDR1 is LNHDA and CDR2 is SQIVND in the germline V gene (reference sequence). The CDR3 protein is CASSERRANEKLFF. The CDR3 DNA is TGTGCCAGTAGTGAACGGAGGGCGAACGAAAAACTGTTTTTT.

The V and J genes are TRBV3-1 (or the pseudogene TRBV3-2) and TRBJ2-1; D perhaps matches TRBD2 (6 bases). Germline-derived CDR1 and CDR2 are LGHDT and YNNKEL (reference sequence). The CDR3 contains 15 residues. V lost 7 bases, J lost 4 bases, and 17 bases lay in between. CDR3 loop: CASTRMAGPYNEQFF. The CDR3 bases are TGTGCCAGCACCCGAATGGCGGGGCCTTACAATGAGCAGTTCTTC.

This sequence joins TRBV30 and TRBJ2-7, with TRBD2 matching 10 bases. V gave up 3 bases and J gave up 7 bases; unmatched junction bases: 6. Germline loops: CDR1 GTSNPN, CDR2 SVGIG (reference sequence). The CDR3 totals 13 residues. CDR3 sequence (DNA): TGTGCCTGGAGCGCGGGACTAGCGAGGGAGCAGTACTTC. Its translation: CAWSAGLAREQYF.

The V and J genes are TRBV27 and TRBJ2-1; no reliable D call. Germline CDR1 and CDR2: MNHEY and SMNVEV (reference sequence). This CDR3 region has 17 residues. The V and J ends lost 4 bases and 0 bases respectively, with 16 bases between them. The CDR3 loop is CASSSSHPRNSYNEQFF. The CDR3 coding sequence is TGTGCCAGCAGTTCCTCCCATCCCCGGAACTCCTACAATGAGCAGTTCTTC.

V usage is TRBV5-1 and J usage is TRBJ2-7; D perhaps matches TRBD1 (6 bases). Germline loops: CDR1 SGHRS, CDR2 YFSETQ. The CDR3 runs to 14 residues. The germline V and J ends were trimmed by 3 bases and 2 bases, with 12 bases remaining between them. The CDR3 protein is CASSSGQTAYEQYF. DNA for the CDR3: TGCGCCAGCAGCTCCGGACAGACTGCCTACGAGCAGTACTTC.

This sequence joins TRBV29-1 and TRBJ2-7; the D is unclear. V gave up 0 bases and J gave up 6 bases, with 12 bases separating them. Per germline, CDR1 SQVTM and CDR2 ANQGSEA. The CDR3 covers 13 residues. DNA for the CDR3: TGCAGCGTTGAAGACTTTAGTACTCTCGAGCAGTACTTC. It encodes CSVEDFSTLEQYF.

V is TRBV19 and J is TRBJ2-1, with a possible D match to TRBD2 (5 bases). The CDR3 runs to 13 residues. The V and J ends lost 7 bases and 8 bases respectively, with 15 bases between them. From germline, CDR1 is LNHDA and CDR2 SQIVND (reference sequence). CDR3 residues: CASMGSRVHEQFF. The CDR3 DNA reads as TGTGCCAGTATGGGGTCGAGGGTCCATGAGCAGTTCTTC.

The gene calls are TRBV28 and TRBJ1-2; maybe TRBD1 (6 bases). Germline CDR1 is MDHEN and CDR2 is SYDVKM. V was pared by 3 bases and J by 8 bases, with 13 bases between. The CDR3 consists of 13 residues. The CDR3 here is CASSFTQGRGYTF. The DNA of the CDR3 is TGTGCCAGCAGTTTTACACAGGGTCGCGGCTACACCTTC.

This sequence joins TRBV4-3 and TRBJ2-3, with D hard to call. Trimming stripped 4 bases from V and 5 bases from J, with 10 bases between. The CDR3 has 13 amino acids. Per the germline V gene, CDR1 is LGHNA and CDR2 is YSLEER. CDR3 amino acids: CASSPRMGDTQYF. In DNA form, the CDR3 reads TGCGCCAGCAGCCCCAGGATGGGAGATACGCAGTATTTT.

The chain employs TRBV4-1 and TRBJ2-2; 10 nucleotides match TRBD2. Germline values: CDR1 MGHRA, CDR2 YSYEKL. The length of the CDR3 is 20 residues. Trimming cost V 0 bases and J 0 bases; bases outside gene matches: 10. CDR3 coding DNA: TGCGCCAGCAGCCAAGATAGGTCGGCTAGCGGGGGCCCGAACACCGGGGAGCTGTTTTTT. Protein: CASSQDRSASGGPNTGELFF.

The chain is built from TRBV12-3 or TRBV12-4 and TRBJ2-1; D tentatively reads TRBD1 or TRBD2 (5 bases each). The CDR3 runs to 11 residues. V was cut by 5 bases and J by 9 bases, with 8 bases left in between. CDR3 DNA: TGTGCCAGCAGTCCAGGGAGTGAGCAGTTCTTC. Protein: CASSPGSEQFF.

The gene calls are TRBV27 and TRBJ2-5; possibly TRBD1 or TRBD2 for D (5 bases each). The CDR3 runs to 13 residues. V was shortened by 10 bases and J by 5 bases, with 17 bases between the two germline ends. CDR1 is MNHEY, CDR2 SMNVEV, per germline (reference sequence). The CDR3 sequence: CATLEGCRETQYF. In DNA, the CDR3 is TGTGCCACCCTAGAGGGGTGCAGGGAGACCCAGTACTTC.

V and J are TRBV4-3 and TRBJ1-2, with D perhaps TRBD1 (6 bases). The germline V gene encodes CDR1 LGHNA and CDR2 YSLEER. V lost 2 bases and J lost 4, with 11 bases in between. The CDR3 has 14 residues. CDR3 amino acids: CASSQPGQFYGYTF. The CDR3 DNA sequence: TGCGCCAGCAGCCAACCCGGACAGTTCTATGGCTACACCTTC.

The V and J genes are TRBV11-2 and TRBJ2-5; D is undetermined. V lost 6 bases and J lost 2, with 7 bases in between. Per the germline V gene, CDR1 is SGHAT and CDR2 is FQNNGV. The CDR3 totals 12 residues. CDR3 coding DNA: TGTGCCAGCAGACCAACTCAAGAGACCCAGTACTTC. Amino acids: CASRPTQETQYF.

This clone was found a few times. Sequence at one end of the junction differs from germline and may be a read error. This sequence joins TRBV20-1 and TRBJ1-1; no firm D call. This CDR3 is built from 9 residues. Germline assignment: CDR1 DFQATT and CDR2 SNEGSKA (reference sequence). The CDR3 DNA is TGCAGTGCTCCTCCCCATCTCTACTTT. It encodes CSAPPHLYF.

This clone was counted once. The chain couples TRBV29-1 to TRBJ2-7, with 8 bases aligning to TRBD1. The CDR3 is made up of 13 amino acids. The germline gives CDR1 SQVTM, CDR2 ANQGSEA. V gave up 5 bases and J gave up 1 base; unmatched junction bases: 4. The CDR3: CSVSGGASYEQYF. CDR3 in DNA: TGCAGCGTTTCAGGGGGCGCGTCCTACGAGCAGTACTTC.

J is TRBJ2-1 and V is TRBV7-3; weak D call: TRBD1 (6 bases). There are 13 residues in the CDR3. V was clipped by 0 bases and J by 10 bases, with 10 bases between them. The germline gives CDR1 SGHTA, CDR2 FQGTGA. The CDR3 region is CASSLTLRGEQFF. The CDR3, as DNA: TGTGCCAGCAGCTTAACCCTCAGGGGAGAGCAGTTCTTC.